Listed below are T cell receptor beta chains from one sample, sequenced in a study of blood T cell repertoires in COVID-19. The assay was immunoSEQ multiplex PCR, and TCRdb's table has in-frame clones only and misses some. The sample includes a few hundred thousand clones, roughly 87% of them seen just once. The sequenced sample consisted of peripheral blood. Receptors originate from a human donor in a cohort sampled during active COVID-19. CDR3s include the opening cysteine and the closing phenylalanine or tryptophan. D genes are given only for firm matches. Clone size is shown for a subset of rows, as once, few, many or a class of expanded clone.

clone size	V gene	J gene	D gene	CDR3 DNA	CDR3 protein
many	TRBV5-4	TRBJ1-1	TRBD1	TGTGCCAGCAGCACAGGGGACACTGAAGCTTTCTTT	CASSTGDTEAFF
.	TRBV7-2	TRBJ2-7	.	TGTGCCAGCAGCTTAAAGGGGAGGCCCTACGAGCAGTACTTC	CASSLKGRPYEQYF
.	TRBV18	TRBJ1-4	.	TGTGCCAGCTCACAGGTCGCCGTCCGGGGGAAACTGTTTTTT	CASSQVAVRGKLFF
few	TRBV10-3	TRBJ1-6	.	TGTGCCATCAGTGTCACACAGGGCGACGGCTCACCCCTCCACTTT	CAISVTQGDGSPLHF
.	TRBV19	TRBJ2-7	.	TGTGCCAGTAGTACCGGGACACCCTCCTACGAGCAGTACTTC	CASSTGTPSYEQYF
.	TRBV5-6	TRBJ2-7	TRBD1	TGTGCCAGCAGCTTGAGGGACAGGTCCTACGAGCAGTACTTC	CASSLRDRSYEQYF
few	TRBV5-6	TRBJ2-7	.	TGTGCCAGCAGCGTGACAGCGTACGAGCAGTACTTC	CASSVTAYEQYF
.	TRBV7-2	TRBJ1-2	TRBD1	TGTGCCAGCAGCTTAGCGAGGACAGGGGGATCTCCCTATGGCTACACCTTC	CASSLARTGGSPYGYTF
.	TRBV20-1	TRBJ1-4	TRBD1	TGCAGTGCTAGAGATAGAGTGGGACAGTCTTTT	CSARDRVGQSF
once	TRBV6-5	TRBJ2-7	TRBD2	TGTGCCAGCAGTTACACCCTCCGGGGGGGCTCCTACGAGCAGTACTTC	CASSYTLRGGSYEQYF
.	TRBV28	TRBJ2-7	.	TGTGCCAGCAGTCTCCCCCGCGGTAGGAGGTACGAGCAGTACTTC	CASSLPRGRRYEQYF
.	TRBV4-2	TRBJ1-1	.	TGTGCCAGCAGCCAAAGACAGCCCAAGAACACTGAAGCTTTCTTT	CASSQRQPKNTEAFF
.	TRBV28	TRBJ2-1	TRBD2	TGTGCCAGCAGTTTAGGGACTAGAACCCATGAGCAGTTCTTC	CASSLGTRTHEQFF
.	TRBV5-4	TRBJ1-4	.	TGTGCCAGCAGCTTCCGCCTCGGAGGAACTAATGAAAAACTGTTTTTT	CASSFRLGGTNEKLFF
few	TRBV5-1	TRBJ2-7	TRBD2	TGCGCCAGCAGCTCGGGGGGAGCCTACGAGCAGTACTTC	CASSSGGAYEQYF
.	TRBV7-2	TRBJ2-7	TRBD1	TGTGCCAGCAGCTTTACAGGGGACGGGGAGCAGTACTTC	CASSFTGDGEQYF
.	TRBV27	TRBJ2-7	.	TGTGCCAGCAGTCCCGGCAGGGCCCGCTACGAGCAGTACTTC	CASSPGRARYEQYF
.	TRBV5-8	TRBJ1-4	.	TGTGCCAGCAGCTTGGGACAGGAATTCGGAAAACTGTTTTTT	CASSLGQEFGKLFF
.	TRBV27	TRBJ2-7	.	TGTGCCAGCAGTTCCACCTACTCCTACGAGCAGTACTTC	CASSSTYSYEQYF
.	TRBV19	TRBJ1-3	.	TGTGCCAGTACCGCTAGAAACACCATATATTTT	CASTARNTIYF
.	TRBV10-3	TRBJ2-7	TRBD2	TGTGCCATCAGGGAATTAGGACTAGCGGGAGGGTATACCCACTACTTC	CAIRELGLAGGYTHYF
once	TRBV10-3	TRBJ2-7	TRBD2	TGTGCCATCAGTCGCGGACTAGCGGGATTCTTAGGGGAGCAGTACTTC	CAISRGLAGFLGEQYF
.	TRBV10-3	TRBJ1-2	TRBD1	TGTGCCATCAGTGAGTCCCGACAGGGGTTCGATGGCTACACCTTC	CAISESRQGFDGYTF
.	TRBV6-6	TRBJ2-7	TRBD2	TGTGCCAGCAGTTACCGGGGGGGGTACTACGAGCAGTACTTC	CASSYRGGYYEQYF
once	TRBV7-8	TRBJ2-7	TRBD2	TGTGCCAGCAGCTTTCGACTAGCGGGGGCGTACGAGCAGTACTTC	CASSFRLAGAYEQYF
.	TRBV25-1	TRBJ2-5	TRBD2	TGTGCCAGCAGTGAAGGACTAGCGGCTGACGAGACCCAGTACTTC	CASSEGLAADETQYF
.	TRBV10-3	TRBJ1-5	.	TGTGCCATCTCCCTAGGGGGAACGCCTAATCAGCCCCAGCATTTT	CAISLGGTPNQPQHF
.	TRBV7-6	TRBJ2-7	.	TGTGCCAGCAGCTTAGTTTTGCGGGGGCCCCGAAACAGCTACGAGCAGTACTTC	CASSLVLRGPRNSYEQYF
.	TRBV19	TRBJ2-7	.	TGTGCCAGTAGCCTCACACTAGTTTTCCCCTACGAGCAGTACTTC	CASSLTLVFPYEQYF
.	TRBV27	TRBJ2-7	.	TGTGCCAGCAGTTTCTATTGGAGACAGACAACCTACGAGCAGTACTTC	CASSFYWRQTTYEQYF
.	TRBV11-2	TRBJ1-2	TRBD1	TGTGCCAGCAGCCCGCGACAGGGGAACTATGGCTACACCTTC	CASSPRQGNYGYTF
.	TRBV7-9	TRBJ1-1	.	TGTGCCAGCAGCTTAGGGGCGAGAGAAACGAACACTGAAGCTTTCTTT	CASSLGARETNTEAFF
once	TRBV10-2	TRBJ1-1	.	TGCGCCAGCAGACAGGGTTGGGACACTGAAGCTTTCTTT	CASRQGWDTEAFF
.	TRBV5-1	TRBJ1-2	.	TGCGCCAGCAGCTTGACCAGTGCCCCCAACTATGGCTACACCTTC	CASSLTSAPNYGYTF
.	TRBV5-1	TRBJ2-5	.	TGCGCCAGCAGCTCAAAAGAGACCCAGTACTTC	CASSSKETQYF
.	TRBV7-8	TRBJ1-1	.	TGTGCCAGCAGCTTAGTAAGGTCGGAATTTAGGAGGACTGAAGCTTTCTTT	CASSLVRSEFRRTEAFF
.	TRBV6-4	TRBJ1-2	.	TGTGCCACCCCCCCCCGGGGGTTGATGGACTATGGCTACACCTTC	CATPPRGLMDYGYTF
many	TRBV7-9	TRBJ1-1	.	TGTGCCAGCAGGCCAGGGACACCCACTGAAGCTTTCTTT	CASRPGTPTEAFF
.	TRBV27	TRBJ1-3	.	TGTGCCAGCAGTTTACAGGGGAATGGAAACACCATATATTTT	CASSLQGNGNTIYF
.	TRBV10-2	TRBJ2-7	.	TGCGCCAGCACCCCGGACAGTTACGAGCAGTACTTC	CASTPDSYEQYF
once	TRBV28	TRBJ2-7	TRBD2	TGTGCCAGCAGTTTACAGAGCGGGAAAAGCTCCTACGAGCAGTACTTC	CASSLQSGKSSYEQYF
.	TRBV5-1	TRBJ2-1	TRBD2	TGCGCCAGCAGCTTGGGAGCGGGGAACTACAATGAGCAGTTCTTC	CASSLGAGNYNEQFF
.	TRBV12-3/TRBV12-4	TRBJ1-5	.	TGTGCCAGCAGTTTAGGCAGGAATCAGCCCCAGCATTTT	CASSLGRNQPQHF
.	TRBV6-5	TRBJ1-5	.	TGTGCCAGCGGGTTAGGGGCGCTGATGGTTCAGCCCCAGCATTTT	CASGLGALMVQPQHF
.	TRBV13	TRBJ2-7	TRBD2	TGTGCCAGCAGCTTAGGCCTAGGTGAAGCGGGACTCTCCTACGAGCAGTACTTC	CASSLGLGEAGLSYEQYF
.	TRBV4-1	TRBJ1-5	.	TGCGCCAGCAGCCAAGACCTGTCCTACAGGAGTAATCAGCCCCAGCATTTT	CASSQDLSYRSNQPQHF
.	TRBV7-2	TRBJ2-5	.	TGTGCCAGCAGCTTAGATCCGGGAGAGACCCAGTACTTC	CASSLDPGETQYF
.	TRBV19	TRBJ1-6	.	TGTGCCAGTAGTGACCGGGGTGAGGAGGGTTCACCCCTCCACTTT	CASSDRGEEGSPLHF
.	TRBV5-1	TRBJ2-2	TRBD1	TGCGCCAGCAGCTGGGGATTCGGGACAGCGAACACCGGGGAGCTGTTTTTT	CASSWGFGTANTGELFF
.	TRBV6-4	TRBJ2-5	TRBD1	TGTGCCAGCAGTGCGACCTCCGGGACAGGCCAAGAGACCCAGTACTTC	CASSATSGTGQETQYF
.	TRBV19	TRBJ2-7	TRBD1	TGTGCCAGTAAAACAGGGGCCACTTTCCACGAGCAGTACTTC	CASKTGATFHEQYF
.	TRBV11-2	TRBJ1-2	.	TGTGCCAGCAGCTCCCCACGCACTGCTAACTATGGCTACACCTTC	CASSSPRTANYGYTF
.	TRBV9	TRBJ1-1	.	TGTGCCAGCAGCGTTCCAGGGTCTGAAGCTTTCTTT	CASSVPGSEAFF
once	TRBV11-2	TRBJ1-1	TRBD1	TGTGCCAGCAGCCTAAACAGGGGTCCAGAGAACACTGAAGCTTTCTTT	CASSLNRGPENTEAFF
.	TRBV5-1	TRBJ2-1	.	TGCGCCAGCAGCTTGGCCGGAGATGGCTCCTACAATGAGCAGTTCTTC	CASSLAGDGSYNEQFF
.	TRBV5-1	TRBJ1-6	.	TGCGCCAGCAGCTTGATTCACAGAAGTAATAATTCACCCCTCCACTTT	CASSLIHRSNNSPLHF
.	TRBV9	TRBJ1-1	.	TGTGCCAGCAGCCCAACCCTCGGGTTGAACACTGAAGCTTTCTTT	CASSPTLGLNTEAFF
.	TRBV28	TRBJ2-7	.	TGTGCCAGCAGTGACTGGAGGGCCTCCTACGAGCAGTACTTC	CASSDWRASYEQYF